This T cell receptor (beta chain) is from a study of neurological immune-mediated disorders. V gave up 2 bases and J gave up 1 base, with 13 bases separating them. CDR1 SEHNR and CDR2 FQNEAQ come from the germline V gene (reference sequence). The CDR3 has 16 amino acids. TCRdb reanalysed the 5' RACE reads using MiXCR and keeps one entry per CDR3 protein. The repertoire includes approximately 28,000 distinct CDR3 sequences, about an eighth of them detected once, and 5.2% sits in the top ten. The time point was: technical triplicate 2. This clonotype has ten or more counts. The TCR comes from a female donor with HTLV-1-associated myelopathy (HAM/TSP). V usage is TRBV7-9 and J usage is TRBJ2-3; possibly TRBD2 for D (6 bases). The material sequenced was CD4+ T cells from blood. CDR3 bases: TGTGCCAGCAGCTTATGGCGGGGAAGCGGCACAGATACGCAGTATTTT. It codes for CASSLWRGSGTDTQYF.